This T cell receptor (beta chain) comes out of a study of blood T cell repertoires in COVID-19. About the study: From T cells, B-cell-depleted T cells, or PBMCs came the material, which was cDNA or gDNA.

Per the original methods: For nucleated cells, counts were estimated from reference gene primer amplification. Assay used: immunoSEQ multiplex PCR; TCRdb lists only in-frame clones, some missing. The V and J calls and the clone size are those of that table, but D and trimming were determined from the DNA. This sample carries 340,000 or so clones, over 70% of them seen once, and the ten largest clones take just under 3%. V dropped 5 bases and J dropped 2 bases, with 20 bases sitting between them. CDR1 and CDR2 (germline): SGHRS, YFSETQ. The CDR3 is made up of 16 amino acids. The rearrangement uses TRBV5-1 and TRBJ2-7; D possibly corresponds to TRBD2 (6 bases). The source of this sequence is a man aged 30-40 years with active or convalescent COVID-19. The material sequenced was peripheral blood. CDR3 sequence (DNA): TGCGCCAGCAGTCTCCGGGCGGGACTGGTTACCTACGAGCAGTACTTC. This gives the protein CASSLRAGLVTYEQYF.